This T cell receptor beta chain was documented in a study of CD8 T cells in Susac syndrome. Germline-derived CDR1 and CDR2 are DFQATT and SNEGSKA (reference sequence). V was clipped by 0 bases and J by 3 bases; unmatched bases: 10. The CDR3 sequence is 16 residues long. The authors carried out high-throughput sequencing of TCR beta. They applied it to CD8+ and CD4+ T cells obtained from blood. The CD8+ and CD4+ T cells were negatively isolated, with the TEMRA cells enriched by FACS. An amount of RNA that ranged from roughly 0.45 to 1 ug was reverse transcribed with random hexamers. One entry per CDR3 protein results from TCRdb running MiXCR on the immunoSEQ multiplex PCR reads. The sample lists some 300,000 distinct CDR3 sequences, around nine tenths seen once, with approximately 0.18% in the top ten.

The sample was CD8+ T cells from PBMCs. The sequence came from a human donor with multiple sclerosis. This chain uses TRBV20-1 with TRBJ2-7, with TRBD1 identical over 8 bases. In DNA, the CDR3 is TGCAGTGCTAGAGATCTGGGGGGACAGGCAAACTACGAGCAGTACTTC. It translates to CSARDLGGQANYEQYF.